This TCR beta chain stems from a study of spatial heterogeneity in lung cancer. The sample's time point: sample taken at primary tumor resection. The study sequenced unsorted whole RNA from tumor, nontumor lung or frozen PBMC. General study points: Ubiquitous expanded tumor TCRs surfaced in blood more at resection than they did at follow-up.

TCRdb re-called the 5' RACE reads with MiXCR, one entry per CDR3 protein. The table includes about 50,000 distinct CDR3 sequences, less than 8.5% detected once. This clonotype has only a few counts. What it binds is not known. The CDR3 extends over 16 amino acids. V trimming: 0 bases; J trimming: 8 bases; junction bases outside the gene matches: 7. From germline, CDR1 is MNHNS and CDR2 SASEGT. This sequence joins TRBV6-1 and TRBJ2-3; 11 nucleotides line up with TRBD2. The sequencing here drew on PBMCs, taken at surgery. This TCR came from a female donor with early-stage non-small cell lung cancer. CDR3 loop: CASSEAIAGGRATQYF. The DNA for the CDR3 is TGTGCCAGCAGTGAAGCGATAGCGGGGGGGCGGGCTACGCAGTATTTT.